This TCR beta chain was captured in a study of T cells in Graves' hyperthyroidism and ophthalmopathy. Study as a whole: Peripheral blood samples were taken at initial diagnosis, prior to any treatment.

RNA transcripts yielded amplified TCR beta CDR3 regions. The HTBI primer set served for first-round RT-PCR of the TCR CDR3. One entry per CDR3 protein, called by TCRdb with MiXCR from the multiplex PCR reads. In the table there are under 400,000 distinct CDR3 sequences, 15% to 19% of which are singletons. CDR1 and CDR2 (germline): LGHDT, YNNKEL (reference sequence). The J segment lost 2 bases and the V segment lost 1 base, leaving 6 bases of the junction unmatched. CDR3 length: 16 amino acids. Uncontrolled infections, other autoimmune diseases, pregnancy or lactation led to exclusion of patients. The sample, blood from the first hyperthyroidism diagnosis, precedes any ophthalmopathy symptoms. PBMCs stemmed from less than 13 ml fresh peripheral blood.

The sequence was obtained from a woman aged 18-30 years with Graves' hyperthyroidism that later progressed to Graves' ophthalmopathy. Sequencing used blood. This rearrangement joins TRBV3-1 to TRBJ2-3, with 7 bases that match TRBD2. The CDR3 loop reads CASSQARGGNTDTQYF. CDR3 DNA sequence: TGTGCCAGCAGCCAAGCGCGGGGAGGGAACACAGATACGCAGTATTTT.